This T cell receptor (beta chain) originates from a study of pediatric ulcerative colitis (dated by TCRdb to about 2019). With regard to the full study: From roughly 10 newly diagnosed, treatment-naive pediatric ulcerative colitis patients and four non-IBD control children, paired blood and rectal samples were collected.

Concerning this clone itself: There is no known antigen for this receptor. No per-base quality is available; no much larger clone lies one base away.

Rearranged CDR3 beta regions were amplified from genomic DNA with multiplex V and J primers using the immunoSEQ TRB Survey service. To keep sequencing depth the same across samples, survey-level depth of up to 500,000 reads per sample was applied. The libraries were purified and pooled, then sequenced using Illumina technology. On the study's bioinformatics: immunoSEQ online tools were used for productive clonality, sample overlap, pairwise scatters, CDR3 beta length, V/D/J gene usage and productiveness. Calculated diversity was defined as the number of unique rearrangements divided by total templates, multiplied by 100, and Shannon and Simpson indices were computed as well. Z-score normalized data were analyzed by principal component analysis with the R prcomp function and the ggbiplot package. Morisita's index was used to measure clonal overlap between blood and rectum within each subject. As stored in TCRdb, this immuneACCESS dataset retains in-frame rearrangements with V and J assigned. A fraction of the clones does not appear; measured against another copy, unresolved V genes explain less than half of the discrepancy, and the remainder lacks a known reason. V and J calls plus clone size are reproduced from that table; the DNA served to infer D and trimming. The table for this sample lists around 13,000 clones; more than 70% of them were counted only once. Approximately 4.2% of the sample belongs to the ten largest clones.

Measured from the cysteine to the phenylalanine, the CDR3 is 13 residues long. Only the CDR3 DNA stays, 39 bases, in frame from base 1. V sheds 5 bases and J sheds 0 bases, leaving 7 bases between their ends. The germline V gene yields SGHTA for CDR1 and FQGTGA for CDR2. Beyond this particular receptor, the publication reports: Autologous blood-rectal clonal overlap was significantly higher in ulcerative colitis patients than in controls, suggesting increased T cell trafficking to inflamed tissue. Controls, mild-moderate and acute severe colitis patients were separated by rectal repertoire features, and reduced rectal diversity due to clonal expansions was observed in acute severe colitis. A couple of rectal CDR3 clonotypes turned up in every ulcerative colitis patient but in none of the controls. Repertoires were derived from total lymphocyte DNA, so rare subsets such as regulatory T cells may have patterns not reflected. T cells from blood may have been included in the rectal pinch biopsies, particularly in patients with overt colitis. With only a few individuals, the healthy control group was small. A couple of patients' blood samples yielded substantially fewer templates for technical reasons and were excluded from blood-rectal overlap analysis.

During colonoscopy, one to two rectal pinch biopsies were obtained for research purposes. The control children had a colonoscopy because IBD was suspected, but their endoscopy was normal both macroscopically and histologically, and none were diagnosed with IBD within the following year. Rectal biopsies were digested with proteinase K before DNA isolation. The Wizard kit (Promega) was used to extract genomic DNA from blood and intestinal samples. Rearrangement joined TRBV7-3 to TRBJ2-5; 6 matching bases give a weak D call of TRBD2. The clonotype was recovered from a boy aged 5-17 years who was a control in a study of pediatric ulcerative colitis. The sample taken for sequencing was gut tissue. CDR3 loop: CASSRDYQETQYF. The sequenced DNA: TGTGCCAGCAGCCGGGACTACCAAGAGACCCAGTACTTC.